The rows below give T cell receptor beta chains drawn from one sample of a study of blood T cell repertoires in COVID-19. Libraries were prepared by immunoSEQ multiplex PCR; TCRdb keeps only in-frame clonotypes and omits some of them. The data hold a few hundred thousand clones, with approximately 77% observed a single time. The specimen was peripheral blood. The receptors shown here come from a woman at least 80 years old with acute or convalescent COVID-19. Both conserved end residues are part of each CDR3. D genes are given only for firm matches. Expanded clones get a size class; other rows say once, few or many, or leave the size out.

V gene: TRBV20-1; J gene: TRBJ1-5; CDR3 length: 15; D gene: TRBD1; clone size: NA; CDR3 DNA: TGCAGTGCTAGTTCGGGACAGGGCCACAATCAGCCCCAGCATTTT; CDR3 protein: CSASSGQGHNQPQHF
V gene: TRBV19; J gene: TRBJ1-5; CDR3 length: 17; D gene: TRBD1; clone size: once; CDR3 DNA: TGTGCCAGTAGAAAACAGGGGACGGAGCCTAGCAATCAGCCCCAGCATTTT; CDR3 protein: CASRKQGTEPSNQPQHF
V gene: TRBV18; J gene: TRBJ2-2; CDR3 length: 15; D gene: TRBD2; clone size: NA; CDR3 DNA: TGTGCCAGCTCCCCCACTAGCGGGGGAACCGGGGAGCTGTTTTTT; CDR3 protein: CASSPTSGGTGELFF
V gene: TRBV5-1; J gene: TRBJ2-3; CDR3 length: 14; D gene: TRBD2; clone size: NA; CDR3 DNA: TGCGCCAGCAGCCCGCTAGCGGGGGGAGATACGCAGTATTTT; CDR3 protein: CASSPLAGGDTQYF
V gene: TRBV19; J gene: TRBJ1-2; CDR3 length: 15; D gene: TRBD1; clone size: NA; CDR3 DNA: TGTGCCAGTAGTATGGCAGGACAGGGGATTGGTGGCTACACCTTC; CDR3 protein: CASSMAGQGIGGYTF
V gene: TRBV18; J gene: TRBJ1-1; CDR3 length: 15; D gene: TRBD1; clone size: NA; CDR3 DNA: TGTGCCAGCTCACCACAGACAGGGGGGTCCACTGAAGCTTTCTTT; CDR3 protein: CASSPQTGGSTEAFF
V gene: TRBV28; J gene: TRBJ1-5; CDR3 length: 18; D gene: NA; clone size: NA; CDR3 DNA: TGTGCCAGCAGTCGTCGACCCTCTTCTACAGGGCGCAATCAGCCCCAGCATTTT; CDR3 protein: CASSRRPSSTGRNQPQHF
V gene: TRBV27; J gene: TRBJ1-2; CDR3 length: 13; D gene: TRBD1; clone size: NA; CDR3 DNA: TGTGCCAGCAGTCCTGGACAGGGTGCTGGCTACACCTTC; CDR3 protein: CASSPGQGAGYTF
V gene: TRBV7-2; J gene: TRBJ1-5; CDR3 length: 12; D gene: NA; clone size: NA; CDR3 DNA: TGTGCCAGCGGGGGGGTCAATCAGCCCCAGCATTTT; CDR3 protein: CASGGVNQPQHF
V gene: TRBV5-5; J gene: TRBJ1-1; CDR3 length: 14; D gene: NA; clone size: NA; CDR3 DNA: TGTGCCAGCAGCTTAGAGACAGGCAACACTGAAGCTTTCTTT; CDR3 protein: CASSLETGNTEAFF
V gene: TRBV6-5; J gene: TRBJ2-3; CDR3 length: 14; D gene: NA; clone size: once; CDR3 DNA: TGTGCCAGCAGTTCCGCTAGTAGAGCTTTTACGCAGTATTTT; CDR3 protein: CASSSASRAFTQYF
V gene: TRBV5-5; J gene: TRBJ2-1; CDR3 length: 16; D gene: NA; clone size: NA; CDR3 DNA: TGTGCCAGCAGCTTCGTTTATGGAGACTCCTACAATGAGCAGTTCTTC; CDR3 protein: CASSFVYGDSYNEQFF
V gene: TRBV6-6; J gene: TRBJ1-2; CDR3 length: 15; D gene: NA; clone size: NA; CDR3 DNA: TGTGCCAGCAGTTACGGGTCCGGGATGGGCGGACGCTACACCTTC; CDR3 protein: CASSYGSGMGGRYTF
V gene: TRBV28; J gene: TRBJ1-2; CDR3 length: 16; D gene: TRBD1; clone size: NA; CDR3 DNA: TGTGCCAGCAGCCGTGAGGTGACAGGGGGCAACAGAGGCTACACCTTC; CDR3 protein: CASSREVTGGNRGYTF
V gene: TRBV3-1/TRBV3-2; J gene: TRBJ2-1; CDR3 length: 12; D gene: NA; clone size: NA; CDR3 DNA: TGTGCCAGCAGCCAAGTTCGTAATGAGCAGTTCTTC; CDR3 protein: CASSQVRNEQFF
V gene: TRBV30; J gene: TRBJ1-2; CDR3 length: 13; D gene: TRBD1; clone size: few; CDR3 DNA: TGTGCCTGGAGATTACAGGGGGCCTATGGCTACACCTTC; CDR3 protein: CAWRLQGAYGYTF
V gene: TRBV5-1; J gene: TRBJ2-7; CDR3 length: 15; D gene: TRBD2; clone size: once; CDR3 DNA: TGCGCCAGCAGCCCCCTAGAGCGGGGGGGTTACGAGCAGTACTTC; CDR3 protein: CASSPLERGGYEQYF
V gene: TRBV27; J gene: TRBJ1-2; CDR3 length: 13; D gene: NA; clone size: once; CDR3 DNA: TGTGCCAGCGGCGAAAGGGGTTCCTATGGCTACACCTTC; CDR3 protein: CASGERGSYGYTF
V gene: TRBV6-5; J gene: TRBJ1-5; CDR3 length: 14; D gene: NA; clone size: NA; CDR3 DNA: TGTGCCAGCCGCACAGGACGTTTTGGACAGCCCCAGCATTTT; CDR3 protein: CASRTGRFGQPQHF
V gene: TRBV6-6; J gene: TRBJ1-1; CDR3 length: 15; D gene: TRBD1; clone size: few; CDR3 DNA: TGTGCCAGCAGTTACGGGACAGGGGGTGACACTGAAGCTTTCTTT; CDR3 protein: CASSYGTGGDTEAFF
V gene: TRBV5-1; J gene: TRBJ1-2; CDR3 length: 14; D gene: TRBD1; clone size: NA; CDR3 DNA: TGCGCCAGCAGCTTACCGGGACAGGGCTCTGGCTACACCTTC; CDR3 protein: CASSLPGQGSGYTF
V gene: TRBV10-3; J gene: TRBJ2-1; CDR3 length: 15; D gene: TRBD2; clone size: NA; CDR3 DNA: TGTGCCATCAGTGAAGGTAGCGGGGCGGGAAATGAGCAGTTCTTC; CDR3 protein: CAISEGSGAGNEQFF
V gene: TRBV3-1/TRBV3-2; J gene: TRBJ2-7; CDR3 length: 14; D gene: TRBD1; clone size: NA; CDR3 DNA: TGTGCCAGCAGCCAGGGACAGGGTCCCTACGAGCAGTACTTC; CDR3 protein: CASSQGQGPYEQYF
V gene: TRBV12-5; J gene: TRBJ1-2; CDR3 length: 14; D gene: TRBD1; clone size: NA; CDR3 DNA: TGTGCTAGTGGTTTGGGAGGGGGCCTGAGTGGCTACACCTTC; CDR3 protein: CASGLGGGLSGYTF
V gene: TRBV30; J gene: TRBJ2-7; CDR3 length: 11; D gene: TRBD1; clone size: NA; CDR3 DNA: TGTGCCTGGAGTGATGGACAGGGGAGGTACTTC; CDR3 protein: CAWSDGQGRYF
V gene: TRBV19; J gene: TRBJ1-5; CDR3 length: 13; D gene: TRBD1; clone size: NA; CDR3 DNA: TGTGCCAGTAGTGCAGACAGGGCTCAGCCCCAGCATTTT; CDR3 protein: CASSADRAQPQHF
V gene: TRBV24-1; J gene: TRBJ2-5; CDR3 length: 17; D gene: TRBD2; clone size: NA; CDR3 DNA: TGTGCCACCAGTGACTTCACTAGCGGGGGCTTCCAAGAGACCCAGTACTTC; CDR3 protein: CATSDFTSGGFQETQYF
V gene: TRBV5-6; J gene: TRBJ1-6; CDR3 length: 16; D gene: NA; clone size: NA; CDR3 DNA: TGTGCCAGCAGCTTGGACAGCAGGGTCTATAATTCACCCCTCCACTTT; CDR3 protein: CASSLDSRVYNSPLHF
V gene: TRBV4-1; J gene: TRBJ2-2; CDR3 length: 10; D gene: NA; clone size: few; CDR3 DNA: TGCGCCAGCGGGGAGAAGGAGCTGTTTTTT; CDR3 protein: CASGEKELFF
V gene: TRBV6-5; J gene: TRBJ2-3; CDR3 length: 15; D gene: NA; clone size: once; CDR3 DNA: TGTGCCAGCAGCTTCTATACAGGTAGCACAGATACGCAGTATTTT; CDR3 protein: CASSFYTGSTDTQYF
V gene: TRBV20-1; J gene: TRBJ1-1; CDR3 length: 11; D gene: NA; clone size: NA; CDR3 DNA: TGCAGTGCACGCAGGGTGACTGAAGCTTTCTTT; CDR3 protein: CSARRVTEAFF
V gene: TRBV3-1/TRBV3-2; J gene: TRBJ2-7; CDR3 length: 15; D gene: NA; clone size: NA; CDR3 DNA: TGTGCCAGCAGCCAAGCAGGGTCTCTAGTGTACGAGCAGTACTTC; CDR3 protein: CASSQAGSLVYEQYF
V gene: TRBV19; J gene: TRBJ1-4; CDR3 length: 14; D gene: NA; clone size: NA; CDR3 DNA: TGTGCCAGTAGTATTACGGCAACTAATGAAAAACTGTTTTTT; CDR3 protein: CASSITATNEKLFF
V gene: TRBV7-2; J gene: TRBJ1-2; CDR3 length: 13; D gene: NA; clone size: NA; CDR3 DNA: TGTGCCAGCAGCTTTACAGGGCCCTATGGCTACACCTTC; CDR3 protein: CASSFTGPYGYTF
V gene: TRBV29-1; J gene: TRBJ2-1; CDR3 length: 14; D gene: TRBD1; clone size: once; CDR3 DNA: TGCAGCGTTGAACAGGGGGCGCATGTTGGTGAGCAGTTCTTC; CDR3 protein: CSVEQGAHVGEQFF
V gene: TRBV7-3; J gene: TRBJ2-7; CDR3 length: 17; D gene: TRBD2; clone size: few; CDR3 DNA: TGTGCCAGCAGCTTAGGGAGCGGGGGGCTCAACTCCTACGAGCAGTACTTC; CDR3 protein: CASSLGSGGLNSYEQYF
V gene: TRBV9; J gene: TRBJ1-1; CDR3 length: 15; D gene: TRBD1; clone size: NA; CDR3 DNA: TGTGCCAGCAGCTACCGGGACAGGGGGGACACTGAAGCTTTCTTT; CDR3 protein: CASSYRDRGDTEAFF
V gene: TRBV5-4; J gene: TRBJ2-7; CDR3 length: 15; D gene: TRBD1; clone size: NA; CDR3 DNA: TGTGCCAGCAGCGCGGGACAGGGTCGGTTTTACGAGCAGTACTTC; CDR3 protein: CASSAGQGRFYEQYF
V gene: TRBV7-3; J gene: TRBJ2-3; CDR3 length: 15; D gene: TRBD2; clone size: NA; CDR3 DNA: TGTGCCAGCAGCTCCACTAGCGTTTCCACAGATACGCAGTATTTT; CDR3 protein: CASSSTSVSTDTQYF
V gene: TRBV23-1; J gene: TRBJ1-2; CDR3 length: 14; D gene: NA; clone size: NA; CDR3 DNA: TGCGCCAGCAGTCAGTCGGAGGGCTCCTATGGCTACACCTTC; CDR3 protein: CASSQSEGSYGYTF
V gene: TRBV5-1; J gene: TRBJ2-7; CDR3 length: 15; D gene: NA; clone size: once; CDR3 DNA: TGCGCCAGCAGCATTGGACAGACGGTGGGCTACGAGCAGTACTTC; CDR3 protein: CASSIGQTVGYEQYF
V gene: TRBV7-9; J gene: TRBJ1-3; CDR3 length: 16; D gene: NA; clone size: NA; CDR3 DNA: TGTGCCAGCAGCCCTCAGGGGAAGAGCTCTGGAAACACCATATATTTT; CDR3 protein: CASSPQGKSSGNTIYF
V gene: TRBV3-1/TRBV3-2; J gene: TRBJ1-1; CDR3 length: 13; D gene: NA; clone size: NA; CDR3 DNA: TGTGCCAGCAGCCCGTCGCCGGACACTGAAGCTTTCTTT; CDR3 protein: CASSPSPDTEAFF
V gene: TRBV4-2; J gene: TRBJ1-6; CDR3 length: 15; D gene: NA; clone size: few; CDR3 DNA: TGTGCCAGCAGCCAAGATGCAAGGGGAAATTCACCCCTCCACTTT; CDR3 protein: CASSQDARGNSPLHF
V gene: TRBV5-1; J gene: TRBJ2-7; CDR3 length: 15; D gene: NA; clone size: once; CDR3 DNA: TGCGCCAGCAGCTTGGACGTTGGAGGACCCTACGAGCAGTACTTC; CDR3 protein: CASSLDVGGPYEQYF
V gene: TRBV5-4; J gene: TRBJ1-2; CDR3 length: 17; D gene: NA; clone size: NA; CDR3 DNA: TGTGCCAGCAGCTTGGCCCTTCGACCCCCCGACATCTATGGCTACACCTTC; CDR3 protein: CASSLALRPPDIYGYTF
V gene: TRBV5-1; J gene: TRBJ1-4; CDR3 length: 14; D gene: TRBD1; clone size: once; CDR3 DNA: TGCGCCAGCAGCTTCCTACAGGGGAGTGAAAAACTGTTTTTT; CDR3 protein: CASSFLQGSEKLFF
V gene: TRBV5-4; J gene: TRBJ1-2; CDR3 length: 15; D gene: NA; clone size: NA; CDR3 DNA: TGTGCCAGCAGCGAGGACATTTCCAGGAACTATGGCTACACCTTC; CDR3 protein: CASSEDISRNYGYTF
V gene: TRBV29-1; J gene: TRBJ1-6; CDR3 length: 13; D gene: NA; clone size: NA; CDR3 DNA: TGCAGCGTCTCAAAGGGTGAGGGTTCACCCCTCCACTTT; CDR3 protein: CSVSKGEGSPLHF
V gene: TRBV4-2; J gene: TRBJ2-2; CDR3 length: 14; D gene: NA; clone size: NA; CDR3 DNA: TGTGCCAGCAGCCAAGATAATCCCACCGGGGAGCTGTTTTTT; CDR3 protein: CASSQDNPTGELFF
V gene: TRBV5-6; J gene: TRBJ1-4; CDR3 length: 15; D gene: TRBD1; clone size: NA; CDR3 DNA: TGTGCCAGCAGCTTGCCGGGACAGAAGAATGAAAAACTGTTTTTT; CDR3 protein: CASSLPGQKNEKLFF
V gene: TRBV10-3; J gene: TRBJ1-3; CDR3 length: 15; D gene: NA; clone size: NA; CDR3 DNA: TGTGCCATCAGTGACAGGGAAGGGTCTGGAAACACCATATATTTT; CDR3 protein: CAISDREGSGNTIYF
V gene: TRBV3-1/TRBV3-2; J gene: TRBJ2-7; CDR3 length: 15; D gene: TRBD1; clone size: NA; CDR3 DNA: TGTGCCAGCAGTCCTCTGGGACAGAGGATGGGCGAGCAGTACTTC; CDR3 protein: CASSPLGQRMGEQYF
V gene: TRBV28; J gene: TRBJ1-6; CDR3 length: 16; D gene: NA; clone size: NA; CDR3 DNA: TGTGCCAGCAGCCCCGGAGGTAGCCCCTATAATTCACCCCTCCACTTT; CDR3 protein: CASSPGGSPYNSPLHF
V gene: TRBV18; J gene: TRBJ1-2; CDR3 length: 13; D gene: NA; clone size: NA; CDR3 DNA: TGTGCCAGCTCACCACCGGGGGGGTATGGCTACACCTTC; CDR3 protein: CASSPPGGYGYTF
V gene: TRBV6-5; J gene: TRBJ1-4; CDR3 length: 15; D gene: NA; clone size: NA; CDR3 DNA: TGTGCCAGCAGTTACGCGACAGGCAACAATGAAAAACTGTTTTTT; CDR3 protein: CASSYATGNNEKLFF